This T cell receptor (beta chain) is from a study of blood T cells in healthy people across ages. Regarding this clonotype: At one end the junction does not follow the germline gene, possibly because of a read error.

A second 7 to 11 cycle PCR used barcoded and J-beta primers. A single record per CDR3 protein comes from TCRdb applying MiXCR to the 5' RACE reads. Of about 730,000 distinct CDR3 sequences in the sample, roughly 45% are singletons; the top ten hold about 20%. CDR1 and CDR2 from the germline V gene are DFQATT and SNEGSKA (reference sequence). This CDR3 spans 13 amino acids. Source material: blood. This rearrangement joins TRBV20-1 to TRBJ2-3; 10 positions agree with TRBD2. The sequence was obtained from a woman aged 55-70 years in good health. CDR3 sequence reads: CSARTSGKDTRYF. The CDR3 region has the DNA TGCAGTGCACGGACTAGCGGTAAAGATACGCGGTATTTT.